This entry describes one TCR beta chain. Germline V lookup: CDR1 SNHLY, CDR2 FYNNEI. V lost 1 base and J 8 bases, leaving 14 bases between the germline ends. The CDR3 loop spans 14 amino acids. The entry originates in a study of blood T cell repertoires in COVID-19. Study information: T cells, B-cell-depleted T cells, or PBMCs provided the cDNA or gDNA that served as material.

Per the original data handling: Estimation of nucleated cell counts was performed using reference gene primer amplification. Clones were sequenced by immunoSEQ multiplex PCR, and TCRdb holds only the in-frame ones, with some missing. V and J calls and clone size come straight from that table; D and trimming were deduced from the DNA. The top ten hold 2.7% of the sample, which has 70,000 to 100,000 clones, around 92% seen once. This chain joins TRBV2 and TRBJ1-2; maybe TRBD1 (5 bases). Sequencing input: peripheral blood. This clonotype was sampled from a man aged 50 to 59 with COVID-19, enrolled during active disease. CDR3 coding DNA: TGTGCCAGCAGTGAAGGCAGGGTGCTGGGCGGCTACACCTTC. This translates into CASSEGRVLGGYTF.